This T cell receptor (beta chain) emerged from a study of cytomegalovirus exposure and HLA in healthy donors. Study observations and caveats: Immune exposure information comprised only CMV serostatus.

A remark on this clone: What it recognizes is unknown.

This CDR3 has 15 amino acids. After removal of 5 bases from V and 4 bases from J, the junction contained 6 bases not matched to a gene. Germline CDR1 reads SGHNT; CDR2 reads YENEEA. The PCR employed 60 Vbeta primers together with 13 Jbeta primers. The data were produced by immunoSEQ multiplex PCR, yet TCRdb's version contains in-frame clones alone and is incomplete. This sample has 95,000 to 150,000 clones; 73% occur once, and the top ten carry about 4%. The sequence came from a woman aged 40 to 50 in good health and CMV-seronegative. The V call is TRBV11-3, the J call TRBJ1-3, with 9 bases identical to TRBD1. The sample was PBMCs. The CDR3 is CASSTGTGRGNTIYF. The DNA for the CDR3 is TGTGCCAGCAGCACTGGGACAGGGCGAGGAAACACCATATATTTT.